What follows are 8 T cell receptor beta chains derived from one specimen sequenced in a study of shared clonotypes between healthy human individuals. Repertoires were generated with immunoSEQ multiplex PCR, while TCRdb's copy carries only in-frame clones and drops some. The sample holds 450,000 to 500,000 clones, roughly 80% seen once. Input material: PBMCs. The receptors derive from a woman in her thirties or forties in good health. Some clones in this sample may be carry-over from other donors' samples.

The chain employs TRBV4-1 and TRBJ1-5; tentatively, D is TRBD1 (5 bases). There are 17 residues in the CDR3. Trimming cost V 1 base and J 0 bases, with 13 bases left between them. Germline V CDR1 and CDR2: MGHRA, YSYEKL. The CDR3 reads CASSQVPGVVSNQPQHF. The CDR3 DNA reads TGCGCCAGCAGCCAAGTTCCGGGGGTGGTTAGCAATCAGCCCCAGCATTTT.

The rearrangement joins TRBV5-4 to TRBJ2-7, with unresolved D. The germline CDR1 and CDR2 sequences are SGHNT and YYREEE (reference sequence). The CDR3 extends over 16 amino acids. Trimming shortened V by 4 bases and J by 0 bases, and 17 bases separated the two germline ends. The CDR3 protein is CASSQDRGAPSYEQYF. The CDR3 DNA is TGTGCCAGCAGCCAAGATCGAGGAGCGCCCTCCTACGAGCAGTACTTC. The complete variable domain, with remaining parts taken from reference TRBV5-4 and TRBJ2-7, reads ETGVTQSPTHLIKTRGQQVTLRCSSQSGHNTVSWYQQALGQGPQFIFQYYREEENGRGNFPPRFSGLQFPNYSSELNVNALELDDSALYLCASSQDRGAPSYEQYFGPGTRLTVT.

This chain connects TRBV7-2 to TRBJ2-5; D is uncertain. This CDR3 contains 12 residues. V was trimmed by 5 bases and J by 4 bases, leaving 8 bases between them. Germline V gene lookup returns CDR1 SGHTA and CDR2 FQGNSA. The CDR3 DNA is TGTGCCAGCAGCGCCAACAGAGAGACCCAGTACTTC. It encodes CASSANRETQYF.

This chain links TRBV5-1 with TRBJ2-7; possible D gene TRBD1, 6 bases. V gave up 3 bases and J gave up 2 bases, with 12 bases separating them. Germline V CDR1 and CDR2: SGHRS, YFSETQ. The CDR3 has 14 amino acids. CDR3 bases: TGCGCCAGCAGCTACGTAGAGGGGGCCTACGAGCAGTACTTC. Encoded protein: CASSYVEGAYEQYF.

The chain is built from TRBV5-1 and TRBJ2-2, with 14 bases that match TRBD2. CDR3 length: 16 amino acids. The trim removed 4 bases at V and 4 bases at J, leaving 3 bases unmatched. Germline CDR1 is SGHRS and CDR2 is YFSETQ. CDR3 DNA: TGCGCCAGCAGCCGGGGACTAGCGGGAGTCACCGGGGAGCTGTTTTTT. Its protein is CASSRGLAGVTGELFF.

The chain couples TRBV5-1 to TRBJ2-5; D remains ambiguous. In germline, CDR1 is SGHRS, CDR2 YFSETQ. Trimming cost V 5 bases and J 2 bases, with 7 bases left between them. The CDR3 is made up of 12 amino acids. The CDR3 loop is CASSRPQETQYF. CDR3 DNA: TGCGCCAGCAGTCGTCCACAAGAGACCCAGTACTTC.

The rearrangement joins TRBV15 to TRBJ2-1; either TRBD1 or TRBD2 may fit D (5 bases each). This CDR3 has 17 residues. Trimming removed 0 bases at V and 3 bases at J, with 15 bases between. Germline V gene data show CDR1 as LNHNV and CDR2 as YYDKDF (reference sequence). In nucleotides, the CDR3 is TGTGCCACCAGCAGAGAGGGGTTGCTTGGGGGCTACAATGAGCAGTTCTTC. Its translation: CATSREGLLGGYNEQFF.

Comment on this clone: This specimen includes other DNA sequences encoding the same CDR3. The chain uses TRBV4-3 and TRBJ1-3; TRBD1 matches at 7 bases. Germline CDR1 is LGHNA and CDR2 is YSLEER. CDR3 size: 16 residues. V lost 6 bases and J lost 0; bases outside the gene matches: 8. CDR3 nucleotides: TGCGCCAGCAGTCCAGGACAGGCATACTCTGGAAACACCATATATTTT. This encodes CASSPGQAYSGNTIYF.